This TCR beta chain was sequenced during a study of spatial heterogeneity in lung cancer. On the study more broadly: In raw reads, more than 9.5 appearances on average were recorded for each unique TCR and UMI combination.

TCRdb itself ran the 5' RACE reads through MiXCR, one entry per CDR3 protein. The sample yields fewer than 55,000 distinct CDR3 sequences, roughly 7% seen once. Regarding time point: blood at routine non-recurrence follow-up after resection. Tumor, nontumor lung or frozen PBMC supplied whole RNA that was sequenced unsorted. The source is a female donor with early-stage non-small cell lung cancer. This material consisted of PBMCs, taken at follow-up.

This CDR3 is CASSLVRGENSPLHF. The CDR3 nucleotides are TGTGCCAGCAGCTTAGTCAGGGGAGAGAATTCACCCCTCCACTTT. The gene calls are TRBV7-9 and TRBJ1-6, with TRBD1 as a possible D gene (6 bases). Germline V gene data show CDR1 as SEHNR and CDR2 as FQNEAQ (reference sequence). The CDR3 has 15 amino acids. V was shortened by 1 base and J by 7 bases, with 11 bases between the two germline ends.